What follows are 28 T cell receptor beta chains derived from one specimen sequenced in a study of glioma-infiltrating T cells after dendritic cell vaccination. Assay used: immunoSEQ multiplex PCR; TCRdb lists only in-frame clones, some missing. This table holds about 3,100 clones, almost 80% found once. The sequenced sample was tumor tissue, obtained before dendritic cell vaccination. The receptors here all came from a human donor with glioblastoma.

This clone was detected once. This chain uses TRBV2 with TRBJ2-5; 7 bases are a match to TRBD1. V lost 5 bases and J lost 2; bases outside the gene matches: 8. The CDR3 is 15 amino acids. Germline V lookup: CDR1 SNHLY, CDR2 FYNNEI. CDR3 loop: CASSKKPGQQETQYF. DNA of the CDR3: TGTGCCAGCAGTAAGAAGCCGGGACAGCAAGAGACCCAGTACTTC.

The rearrangement uses TRBV27 and TRBJ2-3; 8 bases match TRBD1. The CDR3 has 13 amino acids. Germline V gives CDR1 MNHEY, CDR2 SMNVEV (reference sequence). Trimming removed 6 bases from V and 3 bases from J; junction bases left unmatched: 2. CDR3 loop: CASRRQGTDTQYF. In DNA form, the CDR3 reads TGTGCCAGCAGAAGACAGGGGACAGATACGCAGTATTTT.

This rearrangement joins TRBV6-1 to TRBJ1-2; 8 positions match TRBD1. Trimming took 7 bases from V and 2 from J; bases not matched to a gene: 9. The CDR3 has 15 residues. Germline assignment: CDR1 MNHNS and CDR2 SASEGT. The CDR3 nucleotides are TGTGCCAGCAAGTTAAGGACAGGGCCAAACTATGGCTACACCTTC. Translated, it gives CASKLRTGPNYGYTF.

The gene calls are TRBV30 and TRBJ2-6, with D possibly matching TRBD1 (6 bases). The V end lost 8 bases, the J end lost 4 bases, and 15 bases lay between the germline ends. The CDR3 length is 14 residues. Germline V gene lookup returns CDR1 GTSNPN and CDR2 SVGIG (reference sequence). CDR3 sequence reads: CASYRVAGANVLTF. DNA for the CDR3: TGTGCCAGCTACAGGGTGGCAGGGGCCAACGTCCTGACTTTC.

V and J are TRBV7-2 and TRBJ2-1; D is perhaps TRBD1 (5 bases). Trimming stripped 5 bases from V and 1 base from J, with 6 bases between. This CDR3 has 13 amino acids. Germline loops: CDR1 SGHTA, CDR2 FQGNSA. CDR3 sequence reads: CASSRGSYNEQFF. CDR3 sequence (DNA): TGTGCCAGCAGCAGGGGTTCCTACAATGAGCAGTTCTTC.

The gene calls are TRBV6-5 and TRBJ2-2, with TRBD1 matching over 9 bases. Germline V gives CDR1 MNHEY, CDR2 SVGAGI. J gave up 3 bases and V 2 bases, and 4 bases lay outside the gene matches. The CDR3 loop spans 16 amino acids. The CDR3 protein is CASSYRWTGDTGELFF. The CDR3 DNA sequence: TGTGCCAGCAGTTACAGATGGACAGGGGACACCGGGGAGCTGTTTTTT.

This clone was counted a single time. This rearrangement joins TRBV7-8 to TRBJ2-7; possible D gene TRBD1, 5 bases. Germline V lookup: CDR1 SGHVS, CDR2 FQNEAQ. V was shortened by 5 bases and J by 3 bases, with 17 bases between the two germline ends. The CDR3 runs 15 residues. CDR3 amino acids: CASSILLGQIYEQYF. CDR3 nucleotide sequence: TGTGCCAGCAGCATACTCCTGGGGCAGATCTACGAGCAGTACTTC.

The chain recombines TRBV11-2 with TRBJ2-7; 11 bases align to TRBD1. Trimming cost V 6 bases and J 2 bases; bases outside gene matches: 3. Germline-derived CDR1 and CDR2 are SGHAT and FQNNGV. This CDR3 is built from 14 residues. The CDR3 DNA reads as TGTGCCAGCAGAGGGACAGGGGGGACCTACGAGCAGTACTTC. Protein sequence: CASRGTGGTYEQYF.

This clone was seen a single time. The chain recombines TRBV30 with TRBJ2-1, with TRBD1 matching over 7 bases. The CDR3 covers 15 residues. CDR1 and CDR2 (germline): GTSNPN, SVGIG (reference sequence). V trimming: 0 bases; J trimming: 1 base; junction bases outside the gene matches: 3. DNA of the CDR3: TGTGCCTGGAGTGTGAGGGGGCTTTCCTACAATGAGCAGTTCTTC. Residues: CAWSVRGLSYNEQFF. Based on the CDR3 plus reference TRBV30 and TRBJ2-1, the full variable domain is SQTIHQWPATLVQPVGSPLSLECTVEGTSNPNLYWYRQAAGRGLQLLFYSVGIGQISSEVPQNLSASRPQDRQFILSSKKLLLSDSGFYLCAWSVRGLSYNEQFFGPGTRLTVL.

This clone was counted between two and nine times. Germline and junction disagree at one end, which may indicate a read error. The chain combines TRBV7-7 with TRBJ2-3; no firm D call. The germline V gene encodes CDR1 SSHAT and CDR2 FNYEAQ (reference sequence). CDR3 size: 19 residues. The CDR3 sequence: CASSFFFDEVESSTDTQYF. CDR3 bases: TGTGCTAGCAGCTTCTTCTTTGATGAAGTTGAGTCTAGCACAGATACGCAGTATTTT.

This clone was seen a single time. This chain uses TRBV7-2 with TRBJ1-2, with 9 bases that match TRBD1. CDR3 size: 15 residues. With V trimmed by 5 bases and J by 6 bases, 10 bases remained unmatched. The germline V gene has CDR1 SGHTA and CDR2 FQGNSA. The chain's CDR3 is CASSKGPDRGHGYTF. The CDR3 nucleotides are TGTGCCAGCAGCAAGGGGCCGGACAGGGGACATGGCTACACCTTC.

The count of this clone is one. The chain carries TRBV25-1 and TRBJ2-3, with D maybe TRBD1 (5 bases). The CDR3 loop spans 14 amino acids. Germline CDR1 reads MGHDK; CDR2 reads SYGVNS. V was pared by 8 bases and J by 6 bases, with 18 bases between. The CDR3 reads CASGLGKGVDTQYF. The CDR3 nucleotides are TGTGCCAGCGGCCTAGGCAAAGGGGTCGATACGCAGTATTTT.

The chain has TRBV7-9 and TRBJ2-7, with 7 bases identical to TRBD1. CDR1 and CDR2 (germline): SEHNR, FQNEAQ (reference sequence). Trimming at V came to 4 bases and at J to 3 bases, leaving 12 bases not matched to a gene. The CDR3 runs 16 residues. CDR3 sequence (DNA): TGTGCCAGCAGCTCCGGGTCGTGGGGGACAGTCTACGAGCAGTACTTC. It encodes CASSSGSWGTVYEQYF.

The chain recombines TRBV18 with TRBJ2-2; D is ambiguous. This CDR3 has 19 residues. CDR1 and CDR2 from the germline V gene are KGHSH and LQKENI. V shed 2 bases and J shed 0 bases, with 19 bases lying between them. The CDR3 is CASSPFSLPRHANTGELFF. The CDR3 nucleotides read TGTGCCAGCTCACCATTCTCCTTGCCGAGGCACGCGAACACCGGGGAGCTGTTTTTT.

The chain recombines TRBV11-3 with TRBJ2-5; 12 positions agree with TRBD1. Germline loops: CDR1 SGHNT, CDR2 YENEEA. This CDR3 has 17 residues. The V segment lost 1 base and the J segment 5 bases; nucleotides outside the gene matches: 8. The DNA of the CDR3 is TGTGCCAGCAGCTTAGGGTCGGGACAGGGGGCCGGGGAGACCCAGTACTTC. Translated: CASSLGSGQGAGETQYF.

The chain carries TRBV6-5 and TRBJ2-7, with no clear D. The CDR3 length is 11 residues. Per the germline V gene, CDR1 is MNHEY and CDR2 is SVGAGI. Deletions cut 5 bases from V and 3 bases from J, with 5 bases between. CDR3 residues: CASSTSYEQYF. The CDR3 nucleotides read TGTGCCAGCAGTACGAGCTACGAGCAGTACTTC.

This rearrangement joins TRBV13 to TRBJ1-5; D gene unclear. The V gene lost 0 bases and the J gene lost 4 bases, with 7 bases spanning the gap. Germline V gives CDR1 PRHDT, CDR2 FYEKMQ (reference sequence). The CDR3 extends over 14 amino acids. This CDR3 reads CASSLGSGNQPQHF. The CDR3 DNA reads TGTGCCAGCAGCTTAGGTTCAGGAAATCAGCCCCAGCATTTT.

This clone was seen a few times. The CDR3 loop reads CASSQSRGLCDYTF. CDR3 in DNA: TGCGCCAGCAGCCAGTCAAGGGGGCTCTGCGACTACACCTTC. V and J are TRBV4-3 and TRBJ1-2; 7 positions agree with TRBD1. CDR3 length: 14 residues. The V and J ends lost 3 bases and 10 bases, in that order; junction bases with no gene match: 11. Germline V CDR1 and CDR2: LGHNA, YSLEER.

V usage is TRBV7-2 and J usage is TRBJ2-7; weak D call: TRBD2 (5 bases). Germline assignment: CDR1 SGHTA and CDR2 FQGNSA. The CDR3 consists of 13 residues. V shed 5 bases and J shed 3 bases, with 11 bases lying between them. For the CDR3, the DNA is TGTGCCAGCAGCGCAGTACGGGGCTACGAGCAGTACTTC. Protein: CASSAVRGYEQYF.

In this sample, this clone turned up once. The chain employs TRBV5-4 and TRBJ1-1; 7 nucleotides match TRBD1. Trimming at V came to 4 bases and at J to 0 bases, leaving 3 bases not matched to a gene. Germline-derived CDR1 and CDR2 are SGHNT and YYREEE (reference sequence). This CDR3 comprises 14 residues. This CDR3 is CASSAGQVNTEAFF. The CDR3 nucleotides are TGTGCCAGCAGCGCAGGACAGGTGAACACTGAAGCTTTCTTT.

The chain uses TRBV30 and TRBJ1-4; D is possibly TRBD1 (6 bases). This CDR3 region has 14 residues. V gave up 1 base and J gave up 3 bases, with 9 bases separating them. Germline-derived CDR1 and CDR2 are GTSNPN and SVGIG (reference sequence). Here the CDR3 DNA reads TGTGCCTGGAGTGGACAGGTATCTAATGAAAAACTGTTTTTT. It is translated as CAWSGQVSNEKLFF.

V usage is TRBV28 and J usage is TRBJ1-3; no firm D call. Germline CDR1 reads MDHEN; CDR2 reads SYDVKM. The CDR3 consists of 14 residues. V lost 5 bases and J lost 0, with 8 bases in between. The CDR3 is CASSTPNSGNTIYF. In DNA form, the CDR3 reads TGTGCCAGCAGTACACCGAACTCTGGAAACACCATATATTTT.

The V call is TRBV15, the J call TRBJ2-7, with D maybe TRBD1 (6 bases). Germline V gene lookup returns CDR1 LNHNV and CDR2 YYDKDF (reference sequence). The CDR3 consists of 13 residues. Trimming shortened V by 8 bases and J by 3 bases, and 14 bases separated the two germline ends. The chain's CDR3 is CATGGRGLYEQYF. In DNA, the CDR3 is TGTGCCACCGGAGGCAGGGGCCTCTACGAGCAGTACTTC.

The chain joins TRBV27 to TRBJ1-1; no reliable D call. CDR1 and CDR2 from the germline V gene are MNHEY and SMNVEV (reference sequence). The germline V and J ends were trimmed by 6 bases and 0 bases, with 20 bases remaining between them. The CDR3 is 17 residues long. The CDR3 is CASSQKTLVSLNTEAFF. DNA of the CDR3: TGTGCCAGCAGCCAAAAGACCCTAGTCTCATTGAACACTGAAGCTTTCTTT.

The chain recombines TRBV15 with TRBJ2-3; D possibly corresponds to TRBD2 (7 bases). This CDR3 has 18 residues. The germline CDR1 and CDR2 sequences are LNHNV and YYDKDF (reference sequence). Trimming cost V 0 bases and J 0 bases, with 16 bases left between them. The CDR3 sequence is CATSRDRARGASTDTQYF. As DNA, the CDR3 is TGTGCCACCAGCAGAGATCGGGCCCGGGGGGCTAGCACAGATACGCAGTATTTT.

The gene calls are TRBV25-1 and TRBJ1-2; the D gene is possibly TRBD1 (6 bases). V was clipped by 2 bases and J by 4 bases, with 14 bases between them. This CDR3 contains 15 residues. Germline V gene data show CDR1 as MGHDK and CDR2 as SYGVNS. The CDR3 reads CASSETGYFPYGYTF. The DNA for the CDR3 is TGTGCCAGCAGTGAAACAGGGTATTTTCCCTATGGCTACACCTTC.

This clone was recorded a few times. This chain joins TRBV11-3 and TRBJ2-2, with 8 bases matching TRBD2. The CDR3 runs 16 residues. J was trimmed by 5 bases and V by 8 bases; bases with no gene match: 13. CDR1 is SGHNT, CDR2 YENEEA, per germline. CDR3 DNA sequence: TGTGCCAGCGGGGGTGCCCGGGGGGGAGATACCGGGGAGCTGTTTTTT. Translating gives CASGGARGGDTGELFF.

This clone occurred a few times. The genes are TRBV6-5 and TRBJ2-1; 11 bases fit TRBD2. Per germline, CDR1 MNHEY and CDR2 SVGAGI. The CDR3 has 15 residues. V gave up 7 bases and J gave up 6 bases; unmatched junction bases: 8. The CDR3 DNA reads as TGTGCCAGCATCAGAACTAGCGGGGGACTCAATGAGCAGTTCTTC. Translation gives CASIRTSGGLNEQFF.